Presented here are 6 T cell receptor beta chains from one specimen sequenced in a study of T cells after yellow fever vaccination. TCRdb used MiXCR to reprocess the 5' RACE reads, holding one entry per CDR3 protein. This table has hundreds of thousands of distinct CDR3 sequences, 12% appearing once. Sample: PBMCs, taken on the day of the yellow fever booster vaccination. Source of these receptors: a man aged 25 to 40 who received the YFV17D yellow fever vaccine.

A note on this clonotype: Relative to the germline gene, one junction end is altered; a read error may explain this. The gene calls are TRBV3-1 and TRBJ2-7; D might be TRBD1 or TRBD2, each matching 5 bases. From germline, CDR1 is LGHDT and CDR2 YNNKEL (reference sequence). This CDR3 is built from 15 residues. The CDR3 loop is CASSQDPGPSYELYF. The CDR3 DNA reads TGTGCCAGCAGCCAAGATCCGGGACCCTCCTACGAGCTGTACTTC.

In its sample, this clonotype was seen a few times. For the CDR3, the DNA is TGTGCCAGCAGTTGGGACGGGCACTCTGGGGCCAACGTCCTGACTTTC. It translates to CASSWDGHSGANVLTF. This chain joins TRBV28 and TRBJ2-6; possibly TRBD1 or TRBD2 for D (5 bases each). Between the trimmed V and J ends, which lost 4 bases and 0 bases, there was a span of 10 bases. The CDR3 is 16 amino acids. The germline CDR1 and CDR2 sequences are MDHEN and SYDVKM.

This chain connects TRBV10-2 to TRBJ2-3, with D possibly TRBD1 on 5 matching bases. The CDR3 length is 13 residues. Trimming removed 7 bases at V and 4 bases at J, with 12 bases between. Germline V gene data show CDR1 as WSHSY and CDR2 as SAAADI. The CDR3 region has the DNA TGCGCCAGCACCCTGCAGGGTCCAGATACGCAGTATTTT. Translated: CASTLQGPDTQYF.

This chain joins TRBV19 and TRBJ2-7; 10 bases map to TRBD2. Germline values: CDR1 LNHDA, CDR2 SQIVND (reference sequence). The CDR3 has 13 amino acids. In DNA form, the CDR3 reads TGTGCTACTAGCCCGGGACTAGCGTACGAGCAGTACTTC. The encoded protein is CATSPGLAYEQYF.

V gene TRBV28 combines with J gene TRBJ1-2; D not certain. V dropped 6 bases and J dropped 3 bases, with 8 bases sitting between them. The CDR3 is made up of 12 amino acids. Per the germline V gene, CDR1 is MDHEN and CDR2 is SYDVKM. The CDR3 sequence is CASSIGDYGYTF. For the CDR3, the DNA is TGTGCCAGCAGCATCGGAGACTATGGCTACACCTTC.

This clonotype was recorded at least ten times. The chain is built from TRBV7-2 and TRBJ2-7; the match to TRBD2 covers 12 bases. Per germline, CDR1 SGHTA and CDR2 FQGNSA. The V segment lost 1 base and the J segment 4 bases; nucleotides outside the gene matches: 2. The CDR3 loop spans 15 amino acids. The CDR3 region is CASSLVLAGGYEQYF. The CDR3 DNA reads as TGTGCCAGCAGCTTAGTCCTAGCGGGAGGGTACGAGCAGTACTTC.